One and the same sample provided the 9 T cell receptor beta chains below, sequenced in a study of neurological immune-mediated disorders. TCRdb independently ran MiXCR on the 5' RACE reads; one entry per CDR3 protein. The sample has 50,000 to 60,000 distinct CDR3 sequences, around a sixth seen once; the top ten hold roughly 4.5%. The source material was PBMCs. The receptors shown here come from a man in his 60s in good health.

This clonotype has a count of ten or more. V and J are TRBV20-1 and TRBJ2-2; D call uncertain. V lost 0 bases, J lost 5 bases, and 7 bases lay in between. This CDR3 is built from 13 residues. The germline V gene encodes CDR1 DFQATT and CDR2 SNEGSKA (reference sequence). CDR3 sequence reads: CSARDRKTGELFF. The CDR3 DNA reads as TGCAGTGCTAGAGATAGGAAGACCGGGGAGCTGTTTTTT.

This clonotype was counted many times. The gene calls are TRBV9 and TRBJ1-3; D ambiguous. The CDR3 has 15 amino acids. Germline V CDR1 and CDR2: SGDLS, YYNGEE. V shed 0 bases and J shed 4 bases, with 11 bases lying between them. Written as DNA, the CDR3 is TGTGCCAGCAGCGTAGGGGTCTACGGAGGAAACACCATATATTTT. Protein sequence: CASSVGVYGGNTIYF.

This clonotype was seen many times. V and J are TRBV2 and TRBJ1-6; possible D gene TRBD1, 6 bases. This CDR3 region has 16 residues. V dropped 6 bases and J dropped 5 bases, with 17 bases sitting between them. The germline gives CDR1 SNHLY, CDR2 FYNNEI. The CDR3 region has the DNA TGTGCCAGCAGCGAATTCGGACAGAGGAATAATTCACCCCTCCACTTT. This codes for CASSEFGQRNNSPLHF.

This clonotype came up many times. Sequence at one end of the junction differs from germline and may be a read error. The chain combines TRBV7-7 with TRBJ2-5, with D unclear. Germline CDR1 is SSHAT and CDR2 is FNYEAQ (reference sequence). This CDR3 is 13 amino acids long. CDR3 coding DNA: TGTGCTAGCAGCTATCGACGGCAAGAGACCCAGTACTTC. Translated, it gives CASSYRRQETQYF.

This clonotype came up many times. The CDR3 protein is CASSLRRGLGGANTEAFF. The CDR3 DNA is TGTGCCAGCAGTCTTAGAAGGGGCCTGGGAGGAGCGAACACTGAAGCTTTCTTT. J is TRBJ1-1 and V is TRBV25-1; a weak D match, TRBD1 (5 bases). The CDR3 loop spans 18 amino acids. Looked up from germline, CDR1 is MGHDK and CDR2 is SYGVNS. V was trimmed by 5 bases and J by 1 base, leaving 23 bases between them.

This clonotype has ten or more counts. The V call is TRBV4-2, the J call TRBJ1-5; the D is unclear. The CDR3 extends over 15 amino acids. The germline V gene encodes CDR1 LGHNA and CDR2 YNFKEQ. V lost 4 bases and J 2 bases, leaving 12 bases between the germline ends. The CDR3 sequence: CASSLRALGNQPQHF. CDR3 nucleotides: TGTGCCAGCAGCCTTCGAGCACTCGGCAATCAGCCCCAGCATTTT.

This clonotype was recorded at least ten times. The V and J genes are TRBV5-6 and TRBJ1-2, with 7 bases that match TRBD1. Germline assignment: CDR1 SGHDT and CDR2 YYEEEE. The V segment lost 4 bases and the J segment 5 bases; nucleotides outside the gene matches: 8. CDR3 length: 14 residues. The CDR3 here is CASSLRDRFYGYTF. The CDR3 DNA is TGTGCCAGCAGCCTCCGGGACAGATTTTATGGCTACACCTTC.

The sample holds a few counts of this clonotype. J is TRBJ1-6 and V is TRBV12-3 or TRBV12-4; D is unresolved. This CDR3 spans 16 amino acids. V lost 3 bases to trimming and J lost 5 bases, with 14 bases between them. This CDR3 is CASSFRGRSNNSPLHF. CDR3 DNA: TGTGCCAGCAGTTTTCGTGGACGGAGTAATAATTCACCCCTCCACTTT.

This clonotype came up many times. The V and J genes are TRBV12-3 or TRBV12-4 and TRBJ2-5, with 7 bases fitting TRBD1. The CDR3 extends over 14 amino acids. The V and J ends lost 6 bases and 2 bases, in that order; junction bases with no gene match: 6. Here the CDR3 DNA reads TGTGCCAGCAGCAGGCTCAGGGGGCAAGAGACCCAGTACTTC. It codes for CASSRLRGQETQYF.